Listed here are 24 T cell receptor beta chains from one sample, sequenced in a study of blood T cell repertoires in COVID-19. Sequencing was performed with immunoSEQ multiplex PCR; in TCRdb, only in-frame clones are kept and a portion is missing. Of around 620,000 clones in the sample, 80% to 90% are singletons; the top ten hold approximately 0.3%. Sequencing was done on a sample of peripheral blood. The receptors stem from a woman between 18 and 30 years old with acute or convalescent COVID-19.

The rearrangement uses TRBV9 and TRBJ1-6, with 9 bases fitting TRBD1. This CDR3 has 15 amino acids. In germline, CDR1 is SGDLS, CDR2 YYNGEE. J was trimmed by 8 bases and V by 4 bases; bases with no gene match: 7. CDR3: CASSPYRGPDSPLHF. CDR3 DNA sequence: TGTGCCAGCAGCCCGTACAGGGGGCCTGATTCACCCCTCCACTTT.

The chain joins TRBV4-2 to TRBJ1-1, with D unclear. Trimming stripped 0 bases from V and 3 bases from J, with 11 bases between. CDR1 is LGHNA, CDR2 YNFKEQ, per germline. The CDR3 runs to 15 residues. CDR3 in amino acids: CASSQELLRDTEAFF. DNA for the CDR3: TGTGCCAGCAGCCAAGAACTACTTCGGGACACTGAAGCTTTCTTT.

The sample holds a few counts of this clone. The chain combines TRBV19 with TRBJ2-2, with D possibly TRBD2 on 5 matching bases. CDR3 length: 14 residues. V was cut by 7 bases and J by 3 bases, with 12 bases left in between. Germline CDR1 LNHDA, CDR2 SQIVND (reference sequence). The CDR3 loop is CASKEGSDTGELFF. In nucleotides, the CDR3 is TGTGCCAGTAAAGAGGGATCAGACACCGGGGAGCTGTTTTTT.

The chain is built from TRBV28 and TRBJ1-2; 7 bases are shared with TRBD1. V shed 6 bases and J 8 bases; nucleotides not matched to a gene: 24. Looked up from germline, CDR1 is MDHEN and CDR2 is SYDVKM. The CDR3 sequence is 18 residues long. The DNA of the CDR3 is TGTGCCAGCAGCCTTGCCGACTCGACAGGGATCAGTGTGGGAGGCTACACCTTC. The encoded protein is CASSLADSTGISVGGYTF.

This chain joins TRBV7-2 and TRBJ1-2; no reliable D call. Trimming removed 1 base from V and 8 bases from J, with 14 bases in between. Per the germline V gene, CDR1 is SGHTA and CDR2 is FQGNSA. This CDR3 contains 14 residues. The CDR3 region is CASSLGPGGRGYTF. The CDR3 bases are TGTGCCAGCAGCTTAGGTCCAGGCGGGCGCGGCTACACCTTC.

This rearrangement joins TRBV27 to TRBJ2-7; D possibly corresponds to TRBD2 (6 bases). The CDR3 totals 13 residues. Looked up from germline, CDR1 is MNHEY and CDR2 is SMNVEV (reference sequence). The germline V and J ends were trimmed by 4 bases and 7 bases, with 14 bases remaining between them. The CDR3 bases are TGTGCCAGCAGTTCCTCCTATGGGGGGGAGCAGTACTTC. Translation gives CASSSSYGGEQYF.

This chain connects TRBV5-1 to TRBJ1-1; TRBD1 is a possible D gene (5 bases). The CDR3 has 14 amino acids. Germline values: CDR1 SGHRS, CDR2 YFSETQ. Trimming left V 6 bases short and J 1 base short, with 13 bases between. Written as DNA, the CDR3 is TGCGCCAGCACCCCGCGCGGGGGGAACACTGAAGCTTTCTTT. Residues: CASTPRGGNTEAFF.

This chain uses TRBV3-1 (or the pseudogene TRBV3-2) with TRBJ1-5; D is perhaps TRBD1 (6 bases). V lost 1 base, J lost 5 bases, and 9 bases lay in between. From germline, CDR1 is LGHDT and CDR2 YNNKEL (reference sequence). This CDR3 has 14 amino acids. CDR3 in DNA: TGTGCCAGCAGCCAAGGGGACACATATCAGCCCCAGCATTTT. Protein: CASSQGDTYQPQHF.

In nucleotides, the CDR3 is TGTGCCAGCAGCGCCGCCGACTTAAGCAATCAGCCCCAGCATTTT. It encodes CASSAADLSNQPQHF. This chain connects TRBV9 to TRBJ1-5; unclear D gene. V lost 3 bases and J 1 base, leaving 11 bases between the germline ends. The germline gives CDR1 SGDLS, CDR2 YYNGEE. The CDR3 length is 15 residues.

This chain links TRBV10-3 with TRBJ1-1; possibly TRBD1 for D (6 bases). Deletions cut 2 bases from V and 0 bases from J, with 10 bases between. From germline, CDR1 is ENHRY and CDR2 SYGVKD. The CDR3 contains 15 residues. The CDR3 spells CAISENRVLNTEAFF. CDR3 bases: TGTGCCATCAGTGAGAACAGGGTTTTGAACACTGAAGCTTTCTTT.

The chain combines TRBV12-3 or TRBV12-4 with TRBJ1-6; D remains unclear. Trimming pared 5 bases from V and 3 bases from J, leaving 2 bases between. The CDR3 totals 12 residues. The CDR3 region is CASSLYNSPLHF. The DNA of the CDR3 is TGTGCCAGCAGTCTCTATAATTCACCCCTCCACTTT.

J is TRBJ1-2 and V is TRBV18, with D hard to call. V was clipped by 3 bases and J by 0 bases, with 8 bases between them. Germline V lookup: CDR1 KGHSH, CDR2 LQKENI. This CDR3 region has 14 residues. The CDR3: CASSPRVANYGYTF. The CDR3 DNA sequence: TGTGCCAGCTCACCGAGAGTAGCTAACTATGGCTACACCTTC.

The chain employs TRBV7-9 and TRBJ1-3; D might be TRBD1 (5 bases). The germline gives CDR1 SEHNR, CDR2 FQNEAQ (reference sequence). The CDR3 loop spans 15 amino acids. The ends were cut back, 6 bases at V and 2 bases at J, with 14 bases in the middle. Here the CDR3 reads CASRPTGGAGNTIYF. For the CDR3, the DNA is TGTGCCAGCAGACCCACTGGAGGGGCTGGAAACACCATATATTTT.

The V call is TRBV28, the J call TRBJ2-7, with a weak D call TRBD2 (6 bases). V shed 7 bases and J shed 5 bases, with 18 bases lying between them. The V gene's germline CDR1 is MDHEN and CDR2 SYDVKM. This CDR3 comprises 14 residues. The CDR3 loop reads CASKDVAGFHEQYF. Here the CDR3 DNA reads TGTGCCAGCAAAGACGTGGCGGGGTTCCACGAGCAGTACTTC.

CDR3 coding DNA: TGTGCCAGCAGCCCGCAGGGTTCCGGGGAGCTGTTTTTT. It translates to CASSPQGSGELFF. The gene calls are TRBV7-8 and TRBJ2-2; tentatively, D is TRBD1 (5 bases). CDR1 SGHVS and CDR2 FQNEAQ come from the germline V gene. V was pared by 5 bases and J by 6 bases, with 10 bases between. The CDR3 extends over 13 amino acids.

This rearrangement joins TRBV7-9 to TRBJ1-2; 10 nucleotides agree with TRBD1. This CDR3 comprises 16 residues. J lost 4 bases, V lost 5 bases, and 10 bases had no gene match. Germline V gene lookup returns CDR1 SEHNR and CDR2 FQNEAQ (reference sequence). The CDR3 DNA reads TGTGCCAGCAGCCCGAGGGGGGACAGGGGCTCCTATGGCTACACCTTC. Amino acids: CASSPRGDRGSYGYTF.

V and J are TRBV18 and TRBJ1-1; 11 bases map to TRBD1. The CDR3 spans 14 residues. Per germline, CDR1 KGHSH and CDR2 LQKENI. The trim removed 3 bases at V and 4 bases at J, leaving 1 base unmatched. The chain's CDR3 is CASSPGQGVTEAFF. The CDR3 nucleotides read TGTGCCAGCTCACCGGGACAGGGGGTCACTGAAGCTTTCTTT.

This chain links TRBV13 with TRBJ1-4, with 9 nucleotides matching TRBD1. The CDR3 contains 17 residues. V gave up 3 bases and J gave up 7 bases; unmatched junction bases: 12. Per germline, CDR1 PRHDT and CDR2 FYEKMQ (reference sequence). In DNA, the CDR3 is TGTGCCAGCAGCTTGAGACCCTACAGGGGGCCTTCTGAAAAACTGTTTTTT. This sequence encodes CASSLRPYRGPSEKLFF.

The chain combines TRBV28 with TRBJ1-1; 7 nucleotides align to TRBD1. Germline loops: CDR1 MDHEN, CDR2 SYDVKM. The trim removed 7 bases at V and 0 bases at J, leaving 11 bases unmatched. This CDR3 region has 16 residues. The CDR3 DNA is TGTGCCAGCACCCCTCCGACAGGGTTGTTGAACACTGAAGCTTTCTTT. Translating it yields CASTPPTGLLNTEAFF.

The rearrangement uses TRBV5-1 and TRBJ1-6, with 7 bases matching TRBD1. The germline V gene has CDR1 SGHRS and CDR2 YFSETQ. The length of the CDR3 is 15 residues. V lost 2 bases and J lost 7; bases outside the gene matches: 6. CDR3 DNA: TGCGCCAGCAGCTTACAGGGGTTCGTAAATTCACCCCTCCACTTT. Encoded protein: CASSLQGFVNSPLHF. Full variable domain (remainder filled in from reference TRBV5-1 and TRBJ1-6): KAGVTQTPRYLIKTRGQQVTLSCSPISGHRSVSWYQQTPGQGLQFLFEYFSETQRNKGNFPGRFSGRQFSNSRSEMNVSTLELGDSALYLCASSLQGFVNSPLHFGNGTRLTVT.

The chain couples TRBV19 to TRBJ1-1, with unresolved D. The CDR3 runs 14 residues. Trimming left V 4 bases short and J 6 bases short, with 15 bases between. The germline CDR1 and CDR2 sequences are LNHDA and SQIVND (reference sequence). CDR3 sequence reads: CASSTLLGGPEAFF. CDR3 nucleotides: TGTGCCAGTAGTACTCTCTTAGGAGGCCCTGAAGCTTTCTTT.

The genes are TRBV2 and TRBJ2-3; D is perhaps TRBD2 (6 bases). V was clipped by 3 bases and J by 4 bases, with 14 bases between them. Looked up from germline, CDR1 is SNHLY and CDR2 is FYNNEI. The CDR3 is 15 residues long. The CDR3 DNA sequence: TGTGCCAGCAGTGAGCTGCAAGGGGAGGCAGATACGCAGTATTTT. Its protein product is CASSELQGEADTQYF.

The chain joins TRBV19 to TRBJ2-7; 7 positions match TRBD2. V dropped 6 bases and J dropped 0; count of bases not matched to a gene: 11. This CDR3 is 16 amino acids long. CDR1 is LNHDA and CDR2 is SQIVND in the germline V gene (reference sequence). The CDR3 spells CASSPGGQRGSYEQYF. DNA of the CDR3: TGTGCCAGTAGCCCAGGTGGTCAGCGGGGCTCCTACGAGCAGTACTTC.

The chain links TRBV6-6 to TRBJ2-1; D is possibly TRBD2 (7 bases). Germline V lookup: CDR1 MNHNY, CDR2 SVGAGI (reference sequence). There are 14 residues in the CDR3. Trimming cost V 5 bases and J 10 bases, with 18 bases left between them. Written as DNA, the CDR3 is TGTGCCAGCAGTACCGGGGGGCCCCCCCACGAGCAGTTCTTC. It yields the protein CASSTGGPPHEQFF.